Only a few counts were recorded for the clone carrying this TCR beta chain. Its antigen remains unknown. The data stem from a study of cytomegalovirus exposure and HLA in healthy donors. Across the whole study: Earlier, 90 million to 140 million unique TCR beta sequences were recovered from about 179 million T cells by an analysis.

PCR used 60 Vbeta primers and 13 Jbeta primers. The data were produced by immunoSEQ multiplex PCR, yet TCRdb's version contains in-frame clones alone and is incomplete. The sample carries around 120,000 clones, about 10% recorded once. Overall study results and limits: Whilst most TCR sequences proved rare, a subset of public TCRs occurred across many donors. Over 150 TCR beta chains were listed as cytomegalovirus-associated. Links to common viral pathogens appeared, in a later analysis, for several of the most significant clusters.

This CDR3 has 14 residues. J gave up 2 bases and V 5 bases, and 2 bases lay outside the gene matches. Per the germline V gene, CDR1 is MNHEY and CDR2 is SVGAGI. The sequence derives from a man aged 25-40 years in good health and CMV-seronegative. Sequencing was done on a sample of PBMCs. The rearrangement joins TRBV6-5 to TRBJ2-2; 7 nucleotides align to TRBD1. The CDR3 spells CASSRQGNTGELFF. CDR3 bases: TGTGCCAGCAGTCGACAGGGAAACACCGGGGAGCTGTTTTTT.